Here is one T cell receptor beta chain with its context. This record comes from a study of control samples from healthy donors and cancer patients. Trimming shortened V by 0 bases and J by 4 bases, and 11 bases separated the two germline ends. In germline, CDR1 is SGHAT, CDR2 FQNNGV. The CDR3 covers 15 residues. This table comes from immunoSEQ multiplex PCR, and its TCRdb copy is limited to in-frame clones, with some not included. The profile covers about 120,000 clones, with 80% to 95% appearing a single time and less than 6% taken by the ten largest. The receptor was isolated from a man aged 18-30 years in good health. Sequencing was done on a sample of blood. The chain carries TRBV11-2 and TRBJ2-3, with D perhaps matching TRBD2 (5 bases). The CDR3 DNA reads TGTGCCAGCAGCTTAGAAATCCTAGCCGCAGATACGCAGTATTTT. It is translated as CASSLEILAADTQYF.